A selection of T cell receptor beta chains follows, all from one sample in a study of T-cell memory formation after mild COVID-19. TCRdb itself ran the 5' RACE reads through MiXCR, one entry per CDR3 protein. The sample includes fewer than 150,000 distinct CDR3 sequences, about 5.9% seen only once; the top ten take approximately 2.1%. The sequenced sample was PBMCs or a T cell subset sorted from them (not recorded which). The receptors shown here come from an adult woman who had mild COVID-19 (a few samples of this study predate the infection). Cell type and time point are not known. CDR3s include the opening cysteine and the closing phenylalanine or tryptophan. D genes are given only for firm matches. Expanded clones are given a class, and other clones once, few, many or no size at all.

TRBV6-5	NA	NA	TRBJ2-5	13	CASREGSEETQYF	TGTGCCAGCAGGGAGGGGTCCGAAGAGACCCAGTACTTC
TRBV9	few	NA	TRBJ2-6	16	CASSVAMFSGANVLTF	TGTGCCAGCAGCGTAGCTATGTTCTCTGGGGCCAACGTCCTGACTTTC
TRBV12-3/TRBV12-4	many	TRBD2	TRBJ2-1	15	CASRRAGGPGNEQFF	TGTGCCAGCAGGCGAGCGGGGGGGCCTGGGAATGAGCAGTTCTTC
TRBV20-1	NA	NA	TRBJ2-2	16	CSARGSPTVNTGELFF	TGCAGTGCTAGAGGAAGCCCGACAGTGAACACCGGGGAGCTGTTTTTT
TRBV5-1	NA	NA	TRBJ1-4	16	CASSLTMVATNEKLFF	TGCGCCAGCAGCTTGACAATGGTTGCAACTAATGAAAAACTGTTTTTT
TRBV5-1	many	TRBD1	TRBJ2-2	17	CASSLSGTGVNTGELFF	TGCGCCAGCAGCTTGAGCGGGACAGGGGTGAACACCGGGGAGCTGTTTTTT
TRBV9	few	TRBD1	TRBJ1-1	17	CASSVEGAGDPYAEAFF	TGTGCCAGCAGCGTAGAGGGGGCAGGGGATCCGTACGCTGAAGCTTTCTTT
TRBV20-1	many	TRBD2	TRBJ2-1	17	CSARGREAGSSYNEQFF	TGCAGTGCTAGGGGGAGGGAGGCCGGGAGCTCCTACAATGAGCAGTTCTTC
TRBV6-6	many	NA	TRBJ1-5	15	CASSYSGGGNQPQHF	TGTGCCAGCAGTTACTCTGGGGGGGGCAATCAGCCCCAGCATTTT
TRBV6-6	many	NA	TRBJ2-3	12	CASSYISDTQYF	TGTGCCAGCAGTTACATCTCAGATACGCAGTATTTT
TRBV3-1	few	TRBD2	TRBJ2-4	15	CASSHSSGKKNIQYF	TGTGCCAGCAGCCATTCTAGCGGGAAGAAAAACATTCAGTACTTC
TRBV20-1	NA	NA	TRBJ2-2	15	CSARTADDPTGELFF	TGCAGTGCTAGGACAGCGGACGACCCCACCGGGGAGCTGTTTTTT
TRBV2	NA	NA	TRBJ1-3	15	CASRRDRSSGNTIYF	TGTGCCAGCAGGAGGGACCGGAGCTCTGGAAACACCATATATTTT
TRBV7-9	NA	TRBD1	TRBJ2-7	13	CASSLTGVYEQYF	TGTGCCAGCAGCTTAACAGGGGTCTACGAGCAGTACTTC
TRBV25-1	few	TRBD1	TRBJ2-1	15	CASRGYGTGDNEQFF	TGTGCCAGCAGGGGATACGGGACAGGTGACAATGAGCAGTTCTTC
TRBV18	few	NA	TRBJ2-1	16	CASSSPGAPLGNEQFF	TGTGCCAGCTCATCGCCAGGGGCACCGCTGGGGAATGAGCAGTTCTTC
TRBV7-9	many	NA	TRBJ1-2	13	CASSLRGNYGYTF	TGTGCCAGCAGCTTACGGGGAAACTATGGCTACACCTTC
TRBV9	many	TRBD2	TRBJ2-1	15	CASSAGLAEDNEQFF	TGTGCCAGCAGCGCGGGACTAGCGGAGGACAATGAGCAGTTCTTC
TRBV2	NA	TRBD2	TRBJ2-3	19	CASRTIKPGLAGVPDTQYF	TGTGCCAGCAGGACGATAAAGCCGGGACTAGCGGGAGTCCCAGATACGCAGTATTTT
TRBV5-1	NA	NA	TRBJ2-3	12	CASSYSTDTQYF	TGCGCCAGCAGCTACAGCACAGATACGCAGTATTTT
TRBV5-5	few	TRBD2	TRBJ2-5	14	CASSPTGTKETQYF	TGTGCCAGCAGTCCTACCGGGACTAAAGAGACCCAGTACTTC
TRBV5-1	NA	TRBD2	TRBJ2-2	17	CASSFPLAELLTGELFF	TGCGCCAGCAGCTTCCCACTAGCGGAGCTTCTCACCGGGGAGCTGTTTTTT
TRBV12-3/TRBV12-4	few	TRBD2	TRBJ2-1	15	CASSFPAGGTNEQFF	TGTGCCAGCAGTTTTCCGGCGGGGGGTACGAATGAGCAGTTCTTC
TRBV5-5	many	TRBD1	TRBJ1-3	14	CASSSDRAGNTIYF	TGTGCCAGCAGCTCGGACAGGGCTGGAAACACCATATATTTT
TRBV7-9	many	TRBD1	TRBJ2-7	15	CASSLRQGARDEQYF	TGTGCCAGCAGCTTAAGGCAGGGGGCGAGAGACGAGCAGTACTTC
TRBV25-1	many	TRBD2	TRBJ2-2	14	CASRGGGGTGELFF	TGTGCCAGCAGAGGCGGGGGGGGCACCGGGGAGCTGTTTTTT
TRBV25-1	few	TRBD2	TRBJ2-5	14	CAVPWGGLQETQYF	TGTGCCGTTCCATGGGGAGGGTTACAAGAGACCCAGTACTTC
TRBV7-9	many	NA	TRBJ2-3	17	CASSLPVGAGEADTQYF	TGTGCCAGCAGCCTCCCAGTCGGGGCAGGGGAAGCAGATACGCAGTATTTT
TRBV24-1	few	TRBD2	TRBJ2-5	15	CATSEGTSGVQTQYF	TGTGCCACCAGTGAAGGGACTAGCGGGGTTCAGACCCAGTACTTC
TRBV12-3/TRBV12-4	few	NA	TRBJ1-1	11	CASSLGRATFF	TGTGCCAGCAGCCTGGGCCGGGCGACTTTCTTT
TRBV10-3	few	NA	TRBJ2-7	13	CAINRRGDYEQYF	TGTGCCATCAATCGCAGGGGGGATTACGAGCAGTACTTC
TRBV11-2	NA	NA	TRBJ2-4	15	CASSLDRHSENIQYF	TGTGCCAGCAGCTTAGATCGGCATAGCGAAAACATTCAGTACTTC
TRBV6-1	NA	NA	TRBJ1-4	15	CASEVPGTTNEKLFF	TGTGCCAGCGAGGTGCCTGGGACTACTAATGAAAAACTGTTTTTT
TRBV7-9	many	TRBD1	TRBJ2-2	16	CASSSSGTGDTGELFF	TGTGCCAGCAGCTCATCCGGGACAGGGGATACCGGGGAGCTGTTTTTT
TRBV27	NA	NA	TRBJ1-2	14	CASSSTGGGYGYTF	TGTGCCAGCAGTTCGACCGGGGGAGGTTATGGCTACACCTTC
TRBV5-5	few	NA	TRBJ2-7	16	CASSLAAATRGYEQYF	TGTGCCAGCAGCTTGGCGGCGGCCACACGGGGATACGAGCAGTACTTC
TRBV18	few	NA	TRBJ1-5	17	CASSPLRHSDSNQPQHF	TGTGCCAGCTCACCACTTAGACACTCCGATAGCAATCAGCCCCAGCATTTT
TRBV10-2	few	TRBD1	TRBJ2-7	15	CASSEIGTDSYEQYF	TGCGCCAGCAGTGAAATAGGGACAGACTCCTACGAGCAGTACTTC
TRBV12-3/TRBV12-4	NA	TRBD1	TRBJ2-2	14	CATRDSGNTGELFF	TGTGCCACCCGGGACAGCGGAAACACCGGGGAGCTGTTTTTT
TRBV12-3/TRBV12-4	NA	TRBD2	TRBJ2-1	12	CASSTSADEQFF	TGTGCCAGCTCAACTAGCGCCGATGAGCAGTTCTTC
TRBV4-2	few	NA	TRBJ1-2	14	CASSGGGANYGYTF	TGTGCCAGCAGCGGGGGCGGGGCAAACTATGGCTACACCTTC
TRBV20-1	NA	NA	TRBJ2-3	14	CSGQTATSTDTQYF	TGCAGTGGTCAGACAGCAACTAGCACAGATACGCAGTATTTT
TRBV10-3	NA	NA	TRBJ1-2	11	CAISDANRYTF	TGTGCCATCAGTGACGCGAACCGCTACACCTTC
TRBV3-1	few	NA	TRBJ1-1	15	CASSQDRVQNTEAFF	TGTGCCAGCAGCCAAGACAGGGTTCAGAACACTGAAGCTTTCTTT
TRBV7-3	few	TRBD1	TRBJ2-3	15	CASSADRVGTDTQYF	TGTGCCAGCAGCGCGGACAGGGTGGGAACAGATACGCAGTATTTT
TRBV5-4	few	NA	TRBJ2-5	14	CASSGGAAQETQYF	TGTGCCAGCAGCGGCGGGGCCGCCCAAGAGACCCAGTACTTC
TRBV25-1	few	TRBD2	TRBJ2-5	14	CASSKTSSQETQYF	TGTGCCAGCAGCAAGACTAGCTCCCAAGAGACCCAGTACTTC
TRBV5-6	NA	TRBD1	TRBJ1-6	16	CASSLVSGTGVSPLHF	TGTGCCAGCAGCTTGGTATCCGGGACAGGGGTTTCACCCCTCCACTTT
TRBV6-2/TRBV6-3	many	TRBD1	TRBJ2-5	15	CASSYTGARVETQYF	TGTGCCAGCAGTTACACAGGGGCACGGGTCGAGACCCAGTACTTC
TRBV24-1	NA	NA	TRBJ2-2	16	CATSDSGGGATGELFF	TGTGCCACCAGTGATTCTGGGGGGGGCGCGACCGGGGAGCTGTTTTTT
TRBV30	NA	TRBD1	TRBJ1-5	13	CAWATGSNQPQHF	TGTGCCTGGGCGACAGGGAGCAATCAGCCCCAGCATTTT
TRBV6-5	NA	NA	TRBJ1-2	14	CASASGSGLGGYTF	TGTGCCAGCGCCTCCGGGTCCGGGCTGGGTGGCTACACCTTC
TRBV28	NA	TRBD1	TRBJ2-1	16	CASRPSGTGYYNEQFF	TGTGCCAGCAGGCCCTCCGGGACAGGCTACTACAATGAGCAGTTCTTC
TRBV12-3/TRBV12-4	few	TRBD2	TRBJ2-1	13	CASSGGNGREQFF	TGTGCCAGCAGTGGGGGGAACGGGAGGGAGCAGTTCTTC
TRBV10-3	many	TRBD2	TRBJ2-7	14	CAIGRGTGMIEQYF	TGTGCCATCGGGCGGGGGACGGGCATGATCGAGCAGTACTTC